The 22 T cell receptor beta chains below come from one sample, sequenced in a study of tumor-infiltrating lymphocytes in primary liver carcinoma. Joint extraction of RNA and DNA used about 17-30 mg of bulk tissue that was unsorted. Total RNA amounting to about 520 ng was the source from which TCR beta cDNA was made with a constant-region primer. ARM-PCR was slightly modified, and three nested multiplex PCR rounds with it gave rise to the TCR beta libraries. Amplification in the first two PCR rounds was performed using TRBV1-TRBV30 forward primers and a C-beta reverse primer for roughly 9 cycles each. MiXCR, run by TCRdb on the multiplex PCR reads, gives a single entry per CDR3 protein. The profile shows about 30,000 distinct CDR3 sequences, 71% of them singletons. Sequenced material: liver tumor tissue from sampling region 3. This sample's subset: tumor region T3, left-lateral pole. These receptors came from a woman in her twenties or thirties with primary liver carcinoma and hepatitis B virus infection.

About this clonotype: With a much larger clone just one base away, this may be a read error. The chain carries TRBV11-2 and TRBJ2-7, with 10 bases matching TRBD2. The germline gives CDR1 SGHAT, CDR2 FQNNGV. This CDR3 is 15 amino acids long. As DNA, the CDR3 is TGTGTCAGCAGCTTAGAGCCTAGCGGGAGCGGCGAGCAGTACTTC. Translating it yields CVSSLEPSGSGEQYF.

Concerning this clonotype itself: Possible read error: a much larger clone is one base away. The V and J genes are TRBV11-2 and TRBJ2-3; 7 bases are shared with TRBD2. In germline, CDR1 is SGHAT, CDR2 FQNNGV. After removal of 8 bases from V and 4 bases from J, the junction contained 12 bases not matched to a gene. The CDR3 runs to 15 residues. The CDR3 sequence: CASGSGLTGPDTQYF. DNA of the CDR3: TGTGCCAGCGGCTCGGGACTAACGGGACCAGATACGCAGTATTTT.

Comments on this clonotype: Because it lacks the conserved phenylalanine or tryptophan at the end, this CDR3 is likely a read error. CDR3 coding DNA: TGTGCCAGCAGCTTAGCAGGGCGCACCGGGGAGCTGTTTTCT. It yields the protein CASSLAGRTGELFS. The chain is built from TRBV11-3 and TRBJ2-2; tentative D call: TRBD1 (5 bases). There are 14 residues in the CDR3. The V gene's germline CDR1 is SGHNT and CDR2 YENEEA. V was trimmed by 1 base and J by 4 bases, leaving 7 bases between them.

On this clonotype: Without the conserved terminal phenylalanine or tryptophan, this CDR3 likely stems from a read error. It is unclear where the CDR3 begins or ends on the DNA, so no DNA is shown, and the CDR3 is as TCRdb lists it. CDR3 in amino acids: CASGAGFTDTRYS. The chain couples TRBV5-5 to TRBJ2-3; TRBD2, the table's D call, lacks a check against the DNA. Germline V gives CDR1 SGHKS, CDR2 YYEKEE (reference sequence). The CDR3 sequence runs 13 residues, both termini included.

Turning to this clonotype: The junction departs from the called germline gene at one end, perhaps through a read error. The chain is built from TRBV4-1 and TRBJ2-7; unclear D gene. CDR3 size: 15 residues. The V gene's germline CDR1 is MGHRA and CDR2 YSYEKL. Here the CDR3 reads CASNRVDITTYKQYF. CDR3 nucleotide sequence: TGCGCCAGCAACCGCGTAGACATTACGACCTACAAGCAGTACTTC.

This clonotype was seen at least ten times. V usage is TRBV11-3 and J usage is TRBJ1-1, with 10 bases lining up with TRBD1. V dropped 5 bases and J dropped 0; count of bases not matched to a gene: 9. Germline CDR1 is SGHNT and CDR2 is YENEEA. The CDR3 consists of 17 residues. The CDR3 loop is CASSPGQGSALNTEAFF. In DNA form, the CDR3 reads TGTGCCAGCAGCCCGGGACAGGGGTCCGCTTTGAACACTGAAGCTTTCTTT.

To note about this clonotype: A junction boundary mismatches the germline segment, possibly from a read error. The chain uses TRBV14 and TRBJ2-5, with 9 nucleotides matching TRBD1. This CDR3 is built from 15 residues. The V gene's germline CDR1 is SGHDN and CDR2 FVKESK. The DNA of the CDR3 is TGTACCAGTAGCCAAGATGGGACAGGGACGCAGACCCAGTACTTC. Protein: CTSSQDGTGTQTQYF.

The V call is TRBV11-2, the J call TRBJ1-1; the match to TRBD1 covers 12 bases. CDR3 length: 20 amino acids. In germline, CDR1 is SGHAT, CDR2 FQNNGV. DNA of the CDR3: TGTGCTAGAAGCGCTCGGGACAGGGGGCTCAAGAGGTGGAGTAACACTGAAGCTTTCTTT. Protein product: CARSARDRGLKRWSNTEAFF.

As concerns this clonotype: Since no conserved phenylalanine or tryptophan closes the CDR3, a read error is the likely cause. J is TRBJ2-5 and V is TRBV12-3 or TRBV12-4; D is perhaps TRBD2 (6 bases). CDR3 size: 15 residues. In DNA form, the CDR3 reads TGTGCCAGTAACACCTACCCCGGGAGCGAAGAGATCCAGTACTCC. This encodes CASNTYPGSEEIQYS.

As regards this clonotype: The junction differs from germline at one of its ends, possibly a read error. This sequence joins TRBV28 and TRBJ2-3, with D perhaps assigned TRBD1 or TRBD2 (5 bases each). CDR3 length: 15 residues. Germline V gene data show CDR1 as MDHEN and CDR2 as SYDVKM. The CDR3: CASSHPSGRQDRQYF. As DNA, the CDR3 is TGTGCCAGTAGTCACCCCTCGGGACGGCAAGATAGGCAGTATTTT.

This clonotype was seen many times. The junction does not match germline at one end; this may be a read error. V gene TRBV11-2 combines with J gene TRBJ2-7; TRBD1 matches at 9 bases. The CDR3 covers 15 residues. Germline CDR1 and CDR2: SGHAT and FQNNGV. The DNA of the CDR3 is TGTGCCAGCACCTTACGATGGACAGGGGAAAACGAGCAGTACTTC. Its protein product is CASTLRWTGENEQYF.

The chain has TRBV10-3 and TRBJ2-2; 10 bases are a match to TRBD2. J lost 8 bases, V lost 6 bases, and 12 bases had no gene match. From germline, CDR1 is ENHRY and CDR2 SYGVKD. This CDR3 comprises 16 residues. DNA of the CDR3: TGTGCCATCAGCGTAGCGGGAGGTTGCGAAACAGGGGAGCTGTTTTTT. Residues: CAISVAGGCETGELFF.

This clonotype ranks as medium-sized. The chain employs TRBV6-5 and TRBJ1-4, with a tentative D call TRBD1 (5 bases). The CDR3 extends over 15 amino acids. V was shortened by 2 bases and J by 0 bases, with 7 bases between the two germline ends. The germline V gene has CDR1 MNHEY and CDR2 SVGAGI. The CDR3 spells CASSYGGATNEKLFF. DNA of the CDR3: TGTGCCAGCAGTTACGGGGGGGCAACTAATGAAAAACTGTTTTTT.

A remark on this clonotype: A much larger clonotype is one base distant, so this may be a read error. The CDR3 DNA reads as TGTGCCTGCAGTGAGCTGGGGTACACCGGGGAGCTGTTTTTT. Translation: CACSELGYTGELFF. The V and J genes are TRBV2 and TRBJ2-2; no clear D. The CDR3 extends over 14 amino acids. Germline V gene lookup returns CDR1 SNHLY and CDR2 FYNNEI.

This sequence joins TRBV6-5 and TRBJ2-5; TRBD1 agrees at 10 bases. The CDR3 covers 13 residues. The V gene's germline CDR1 is MNHEY and CDR2 SVGAGI. J lost 14 bases, V lost 6 bases, and 12 bases had no gene match. The CDR3 is CASRTDRGLTHYF. As DNA, the CDR3 is TGTGCCAGCAGGACCGACAGGGGGCTGACTCACTACTTC.

Points on this clonotype: One end of the junction does not line up with germline, which may come from a read error. The CDR3 sequence is CASIVDTGYTEAYF. The CDR3 DNA reads TGTGCCAGCATTGTTGACACGGGGTACACTGAAGCTTACTTT. The chain has TRBV6-1 and TRBJ1-1; D ambiguous. There are 14 residues in the CDR3. CDR1 is MNHNS and CDR2 is SASEGT in the germline V gene.

Ten or more counts support this clonotype. It may be a read error: a sequence one base away is much more abundant. This chain connects TRBV5-8 to TRBJ2-7, with D possibly matching TRBD1 (5 bases). Trimming stripped 0 bases from V and 6 bases from J, with 13 bases between. Per the germline V gene, CDR1 is SGHTS and CDR2 is YDEGEE. The CDR3 runs to 14 residues. CDR3 in amino acids: CASSLEGVGCEQYF. CDR3 nucleotides: TGTGCCAGCAGCTTGGAAGGGGTAGGCTGCGAGCAGTACTTC.

This clonotype appeared a single time. The chain recombines TRBV28 with TRBJ2-7; D is ambiguous. This CDR3 has 17 amino acids. The V gene's germline CDR1 is MDHEN and CDR2 SYDVKM. Trimming took off 6 bases at V and 3 bases at J, with 24 bases between the two ends. The CDR3 DNA is TGTGCCAGCAGCTACGCTGATGGCAACCATGTATTCTACGAGCAGTACTTC. It codes for CASSYADGNHVFYEQYF.

Comment on this clonotype: This CDR3 fails to terminate in the conserved phenylalanine or tryptophan, so it likely reflects a read error. This sequence joins TRBV6-1 and TRBJ1-5, with 8 bases aligning to TRBD1. Germline CDR1 is MNHNS and CDR2 is SASEGT. This CDR3 is 16 amino acids long. The CDR3 sequence: CAGSEQGGVPSQPQHI. In DNA, the CDR3 is TGTGCCGGCAGTGAACAGGGGGGCGTCCCCAGTCAGCCCCAGCATATT.

With respect to this clonotype: Compared with germline, one end of the junction differs, possibly owing to a read error. The V and J genes are TRBV10-3 and TRBJ1-3, with no clear D. The CDR3 totals 14 residues. Germline CDR1 reads ENHRY; CDR2 reads SYGVKD. CDR3 in amino acids: CGITESVSGNTIYF. Here the CDR3 DNA reads TGTGGCATCACTGAGTCAGTTTCTGGAAACACAATATATTTT.

This clonotype appeared a single time. Given a much more abundant clone one base away, this may be a read error. The gene calls are TRBV12-3 or TRBV12-4 and TRBJ2-1, with 7 bases identical to TRBD1. This CDR3 is built from 15 residues. V dropped 6 bases and J dropped 3; count of bases not matched to a gene: 8. CDR3 region: CASSLTGTNYNEQFF. The CDR3 DNA follows: TGTGCCAGCAGCTTGACAGGGACCAACTACAATGAGCAGTTCTTC.

This chain uses TRBV4-1 with TRBJ2-4; a weak D match, TRBD1 (6 bases). The germline gives CDR1 MGHRA, CDR2 YSYEKL. This CDR3 region has 16 residues. The ends were cut back, 8 bases at V and 15 bases at J, with 32 bases in the middle. The CDR3 coding sequence is TGCGCCAGCGGCCCAGAGATGAATAGGGACATGAGCAAGAGGTACTTC. It codes for CASGPEMNRDMSKRYF.